This TCR beta chain was captured by sequencing in a study of regulatory T cells in long-lasting Graves disease. The time point denotes: newly diagnosed GD, antithyroid drugs for less than 3 months. After RNA was extracted from PBMCs, the TCR library was made from it. Both iRepertoire HTBI primers and Arm-PCR of CDR3 regions were used to build the TCR beta libraries. TCRdb itself ran the multiplex PCR reads through MiXCR, one entry per CDR3 protein. The profile shows around 480,000 distinct CDR3 sequences, 15% to 20% of them singletons. The sample was also linked to a second study, of T cells in Graves' hyperthyroidism and ophthalmopathy. From that study: Diagnostic assessment was based on clinical symptoms, serum thyroxine and TRAb, thyroid ultrasound and orbital computed tomography. The study used the HTBI primer set for a first-round RT-PCR of the TCR CDR3. In the blood, most expanded thyroid clonotypes above 0.001 appeared as well.

The clonotype originates from a man between 40 and 49 years old with Graves disease. The sample here was peripheral blood mononuclear cells (PBMCs), taken at new diagnosis, from a patient treated with antithyroid drugs.

The CDR3 DNA reads as TGTGCCAGCAGCTTAGTGACGTTGGGACAGGGAAGGAATGAGCAGTTCTTC. It is translated as CASSLVTLGQGRNEQFF. The chain recombines TRBV11-2 with TRBJ2-1, with TRBD1 identical over 9 bases. V dropped 1 base and J dropped 7; count of bases not matched to a gene: 11. Germline V gene sequence: CDR1 SGHAT, CDR2 FQNNGV. The CDR3 totals 17 residues.